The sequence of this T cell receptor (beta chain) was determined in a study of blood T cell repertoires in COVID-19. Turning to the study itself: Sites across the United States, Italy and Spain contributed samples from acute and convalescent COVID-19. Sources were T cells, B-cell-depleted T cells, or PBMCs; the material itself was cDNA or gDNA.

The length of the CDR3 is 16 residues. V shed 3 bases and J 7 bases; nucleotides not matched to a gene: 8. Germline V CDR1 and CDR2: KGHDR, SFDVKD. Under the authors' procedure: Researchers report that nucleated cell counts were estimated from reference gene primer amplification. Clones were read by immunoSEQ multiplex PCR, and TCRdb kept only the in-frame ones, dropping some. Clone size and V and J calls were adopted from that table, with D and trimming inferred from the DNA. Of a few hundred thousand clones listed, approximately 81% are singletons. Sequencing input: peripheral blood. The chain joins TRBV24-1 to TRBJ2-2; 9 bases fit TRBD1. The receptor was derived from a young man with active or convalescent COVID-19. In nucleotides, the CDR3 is TGTGCCACCAGTGATCCCGCCGGGACAGGGATCGGGGAGCTGTTTTTT. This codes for CATSDPAGTGIGELFF.